This T cell receptor (beta chain) stems from a study of regulatory T cells in long-lasting Graves disease. Relying on iRepertoire HTBI primers and Arm-PCR of CDR3 regions, the team built TCR beta libraries. TCRdb redid the calling of the multiplex PCR reads with MiXCR, one entry per CDR3 protein. The table includes 350,000 to 400,000 distinct CDR3 sequences, roughly 17% detected once. This clonotype was observed at least ten times. CDR1 is SGHTA and CDR2 is FQGTGA in the germline V gene. The CDR3 has 14 amino acids. Trimming pared 2 bases from V and 0 bases from J, leaving 6 bases between. The time point denotes: newly diagnosed GD, antithyroid drugs for less than 3 months. There was RNA extracted from PBMCs, and the TCR library was made from it. The sample was also linked to a second study, of T cells in Graves' hyperthyroidism and ophthalmopathy.

The sample was peripheral blood mononuclear cells (PBMCs), taken at new diagnosis, from a patient treated with antithyroid drugs. The chain has TRBV7-3 and TRBJ2-3, with D uncertain. The sequence came from a woman between 18 and 29 years old with Graves disease. DNA of the CDR3: TGTGCCAGCAGCTTAGTAGAAAGCACAGATACGCAGTATTTT. This gives the protein CASSLVESTDTQYF.